Listed below are T cell receptor beta chains from one sample, sequenced in a study of human T cells and chemical hapten exposure. TCRdb used MiXCR to reprocess the RACE reads, holding one entry per CDR3 protein. The sample has about 90,000 distinct CDR3 sequences, 10% seen once. This specimen was whole blood, taken in connection with sensitization to the hapten diphenylcyclopropenone (DPC). The receptor set was obtained from a middle-aged man with alopecia areata. Some clones in this sample may be carry-over from other donors' samples. Both conserved end residues are part of each CDR3. Fields, in order: D gene, V gene, clone size, J gene, CDR3 DNA, CDR3 protein. A D gene is named only where the DNA matches it firmly. Only some rows state a clone size, as once, few, many or a class for expanded clones.

TRBD1,TRBV6-2/TRBV6-3,NA,TRBJ1-5,TGTGCCAGCAGTTCAGGGACAGGGGGAGGCAATCAGCCCCAGCATTTT,CASSSGTGGGNQPQHF
NA,TRBV7-8,NA,TRBJ2-3,TGTGCCAGCAGCACGGACACCCCGGATACGCAGTATTTT,CASSTDTPDTQYF
TRBD2,TRBV5-1,many,TRBJ2-5,TGCGCCAGCAGCCCCCGGGAGGGTGAGACCCAGTACTTC,CASSPREGETQYF
NA,TRBV3-1,few,TRBJ2-5,TGTGCCAGCAGCATCGAGTGGACCCAGTACTTC,CASSIEWTQYF
NA,TRBV12-3/TRBV12-4,many,TRBJ1-1,TGTGCCAGCAATGTAGGAAGGACTGAAGCTTTCTTT,CASNVGRTEAFF
NA,TRBV5-5,few,TRBJ2-1,TGTGCCAGCAGCTTATTCAATGAGCAGTTCTTC,CASSLFNEQFF
TRBD2,TRBV7-7,few,TRBJ2-2,TGTGCCAGCAGCTTTGGGACTATAGAGTTCACCGGGGAGCTGTTTTTT,CASSFGTIEFTGELFF
NA,TRBV6-6,many,TRBJ1-1,TGTGCCAGCAGTTACTCGGCCGTTGAAGCTTTCTTT,CASSYSAVEAFF
TRBD2,TRBV19,many,TRBJ2-5,TGTGCCAGTAGTGAACTAGCGGGCACGGGGACCCAGTACTTC,CASSELAGTGTQYF
NA,TRBV3-1,many,TRBJ1-1,TGTGCCAGCAGCCAAGACGAGGGCGCTGAAGCTTTCTTT,CASSQDEGAEAFF
TRBD2,TRBV4-2,many,TRBJ2-1,TGTGCCAGCAGCCTGCTAGCGGGAGGGTATGAGCAGTTCTTC,CASSLLAGGYEQFF
NA,TRBV18,few,TRBJ1-3,TGTGCCAGCTCACTAGCCGGGACCGAGAGAAACACCATATATTTT,CASSLAGTERNTIYF
NA,TRBV20-1,NA,TRBJ2-3,TGCAGTGCTAAGGTTAACTTCGGCACAGATACGCAGTATTTT,CSAKVNFGTDTQYF
NA,TRBV20-1,few,TRBJ1-5,TGCAGTGCCACCTCAGAACTCTACAATCAGCCCCAGCATTTT,CSATSELYNQPQHF
TRBD2,TRBV3-1,NA,TRBJ2-3,TGTGCCAGCAGCCGGTCCCTAGCGGGCATGGCCACAGATACGCAGTATTTT,CASSRSLAGMATDTQYF
TRBD1,TRBV6-5,many,TRBJ2-6,TGTGCCAGCAGTGACAGGGGCGGAAGGGCACTCTCTGGGGCCAACGTCCTGACTTTC,CASSDRGGRALSGANVLTF
NA,TRBV6-2/TRBV6-3,few,TRBJ2-4,TGTGCCAGCAGTCAAACTAGCCCCGCGACGGGCATTCAGTACTTC,CASSQTSPATGIQYF
TRBD1,TRBV28,NA,TRBJ1-5,TGTGCCAGCAGTCCTGCCGGACAGGTCCTGGGCAATCAGCCCCAGCATTTT,CASSPAGQVLGNQPQHF
NA,TRBV5-1,many,TRBJ1-2,TGCGCCAGCAGCTTGGAGGTATCCGGCTATGGCTACACCTTC,CASSLEVSGYGYTF
TRBD1,TRBV6-5,NA,TRBJ1-2,TGTGCCAGCAGTCACGAGACAGGGCGAAGGGGAGCGAGCTACACCTTC,CASSHETGRRGASYTF
NA,TRBV3-1,many,TRBJ2-3,TGTGCCAGCAGCCAAGAGGACCAACTAAGCTCAGATACGCAGTATTTT,CASSQEDQLSSDTQYF
TRBD2,TRBV15,NA,TRBJ2-4,TGTGCCACCAGCGCGGGGGGGCGGCTCGCGGGATGGGCCAAAAACATTCAGTACTTC,CATSAGGRLAGWAKNIQYF
TRBD1,TRBV28,few,TRBJ1-2,TGTGCCAGCATCCACCCCGGGACAGACCGCCGCTACACCTTC,CASIHPGTDRRYTF
NA,TRBV5-6,few,TRBJ1-1,TGTGCCAGCAGCCGGGGGGCGATTCAGGGGACTGAAGCTTTCTTT,CASSRGAIQGTEAFF
NA,TRBV30,NA,TRBJ1-2,TGTGCCTGGAGTATGGGCGAGGGGGGCTACACCTTC,CAWSMGEGGYTF
TRBD2,TRBV27,NA,TRBJ2-5,TGTGCCAGCCCATTTTGCGGGAGGCCCGAGGAGACCCAGTACTTC,CASPFCGRPEETQYF
NA,TRBV20-1,NA,TRBJ2-7,TGCAGTGCTAGCTGGACGGACCCCTACGAGCAGTACTTC,CSASWTDPYEQYF
TRBD2,TRBV18,few,TRBJ2-2,TGTGCCAGCCGACCCCTCGGACTAGAAAGCACCGGGGAGCTGTTTTTT,CASRPLGLESTGELFF
TRBD2,TRBV25-1,few,TRBJ2-3,TGTGCCAGCAGTGAGGGACTAGCGGGACGGGATACGCAGTATTTT,CASSEGLAGRDTQYF
TRBD1,TRBV7-8,few,TRBJ2-5,TGTGCCAGCAGCTTAATGGACAGGGGGGAGACCCAGTACTTC,CASSLMDRGETQYF
NA,TRBV6-5,few,TRBJ2-7,TGTGCCAGCAGTACCGCTGAGGGGCAGTACTTC,CASSTAEGQYF
NA,TRBV18,NA,TRBJ1-6,TGTGCCAGCTCACTTTTTGATTCACCCCTCCACTTT,CASSLFDSPLHF
NA,TRBV7-9,NA,TRBJ2-2,TGTGCCAGCACCAAAAAAGGACGGGAAAACACCGGGGAGCTGTTTTTT,CASTKKGRENTGELFF
NA,TRBV10-3,NA,TRBJ2-1,TGTGCCATCAGTGAGTACCGGAATGAGCAGTTCTTC,CAISEYRNEQFF
NA,TRBV6-2/TRBV6-3,many,TRBJ1-2,TGTGCCAGCAGTTACTCGTCTCGTCTTGGCTTTTATGGCTACACCTTC,CASSYSSRLGFYGYTF
NA,TRBV7-3,few,TRBJ2-5,TGTGCCAGCAGCCCCGGTTTAGGGGAGACCCAGTACTTC,CASSPGLGETQYF
NA,TRBV7-9,NA,TRBJ2-1,TGTGCCAGCAGCTTACTAGAAGCTGAGCAGTTCTTC,CASSLLEAEQFF
TRBD2,TRBV19,few,TRBJ2-3,TGTGCCAGTAGTTTAGGACTAGCTCGAGATACGCAGTATTTT,CASSLGLARDTQYF
TRBD2,TRBV6-5,few,TRBJ2-1,TGTGCCAGCAGTGGGACTAGCGGGAGTGTATCCTACAATGAGCAGTTCTTC,CASSGTSGSVSYNEQFF
NA,TRBV12-3/TRBV12-4,NA,TRBJ1-1,TGTGCCAGCAGTTTAGCGTACGGGGTCGGGGACACTGAAGCTTTCTTT,CASSLAYGVGDTEAFF
TRBD1,TRBV7-2,many,TRBJ1-1,TGTGCCAGCAGCAGGACAGGGGGTGGGTGGATGAACACTGAAGCTTTCTTT,CASSRTGGGWMNTEAFF
NA,TRBV11-2,many,TRBJ2-3,TGTGCCAGCAGCCTAGACTTCACAGATACGCAGTATTTT,CASSLDFTDTQYF
NA,TRBV19,NA,TRBJ2-2,TGTGCCAGTAGTGGGCTAGACGGGGTCGGGGAGCTGTTTTTT,CASSGLDGVGELFF
NA,TRBV18,few,TRBJ1-4,TGTGCCAGCTCACCACAGGGGAAAGGTGAAAAACTGTTTTTT,CASSPQGKGEKLFF
NA,TRBV7-2,NA,TRBJ2-1,TGTGCCAGCAGCCCTCAATGGACCGTCTCCTACAATGAGCAGTTCTTC,CASSPQWTVSYNEQFF
TRBD2,TRBV5-4,NA,TRBJ2-3,TGTGCCAGCAGCTCCGGGTTACTAGCGGGAGGCACAGATACGCAGTATTTT,CASSSGLLAGGTDTQYF
NA,TRBV14,NA,TRBJ2-3,TGTGCCAGCAGCCCGGCGCGGTACGTGGATACGCAGTATTTT,CASSPARYVDTQYF
NA,TRBV7-3,NA,TRBJ1-1,TGTGCCAGCACCCCCGGTCACGGACTTGAAGCTTTCTTT,CASTPGHGLEAFF
NA,TRBV28,NA,TRBJ1-5,TGTGCCAGCAGTTTAAGGAGGGAACCCGCCAATCAGCCCCAGCATTTT,CASSLRREPANQPQHF
NA,TRBV12-3/TRBV12-4,few,TRBJ1-5,TGTGCCAGCAGTTTAGAGACGGAGTATCAGCCCCAGCATTTT,CASSLETEYQPQHF
NA,TRBV28,NA,TRBJ2-3,TGTGCCAGCAGTACAGGGACGGGAAGCACAGATACGCAGTATTTT,CASSTGTGSTDTQYF
NA,TRBV7-2,few,TRBJ1-4,TGTGCCAGCAGCTTACAGAGATCTAATGAAAAACTGTTTTTT,CASSLQRSNEKLFF
NA,TRBV7-2,NA,TRBJ2-5,TGTGCCAGCAGCCCGGATTTGGAGACCCAGTACTTC,CASSPDLETQYF